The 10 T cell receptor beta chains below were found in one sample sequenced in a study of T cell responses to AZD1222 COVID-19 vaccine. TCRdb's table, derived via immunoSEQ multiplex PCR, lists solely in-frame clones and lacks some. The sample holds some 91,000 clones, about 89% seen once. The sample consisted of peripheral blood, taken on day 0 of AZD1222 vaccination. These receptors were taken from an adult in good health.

The CDR3 loop is CASSWGADRFGVYEQYF. DNA for the CDR3: TGCGCCAGCAGCTGGGGGGCGGACAGGTTCGGGGTCTACGAGCAGTACTTC. This chain connects TRBV5-1 to TRBJ2-7; a weak D match, TRBD1 (7 bases). The CDR3 runs 17 residues. Germline V lookup: CDR1 SGHRS, CDR2 YFSETQ. The V end was cut by 3 bases, the J end by 3 bases, with 22 bases between.

CDR3 residues: CSAKAGREQYF. In nucleotides, the CDR3 is TGCAGTGCCAAGGCAGGGCGCGAGCAGTACTTC. The rearrangement uses TRBV20-1 and TRBJ2-7; TRBD1 is a possible D gene (5 bases). V was cut by 6 bases and J by 6 bases, with 12 bases left in between. Germline assignment: CDR1 DFQATT and CDR2 SNEGSKA (reference sequence). CDR3 length equals 11 residues.

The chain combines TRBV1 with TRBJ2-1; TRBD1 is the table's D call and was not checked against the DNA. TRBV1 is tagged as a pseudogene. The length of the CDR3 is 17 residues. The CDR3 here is CTSVFDRGPPLYNEQFF. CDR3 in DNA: TGCACCTCGGTATTCGACAGGGGCCCCCCGCTCTACAATGAGCAGTTCTTC.

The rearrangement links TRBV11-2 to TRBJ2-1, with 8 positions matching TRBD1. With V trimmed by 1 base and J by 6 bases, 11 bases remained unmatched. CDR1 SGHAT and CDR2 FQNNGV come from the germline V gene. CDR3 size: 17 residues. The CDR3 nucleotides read TGTGCCAGCAGCTTAGGGGTTGGCAGGGGGCTTTTCAATGAGCAGTTCTTC. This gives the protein CASSLGVGRGLFNEQFF.

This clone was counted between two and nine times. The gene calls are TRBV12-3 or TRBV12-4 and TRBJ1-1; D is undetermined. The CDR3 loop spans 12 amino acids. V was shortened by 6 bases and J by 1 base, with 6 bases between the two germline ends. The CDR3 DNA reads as TGTGCCAGCAGCCGACAGAACACTGAAGCTTTCTTT. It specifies CASSRQNTEAFF.

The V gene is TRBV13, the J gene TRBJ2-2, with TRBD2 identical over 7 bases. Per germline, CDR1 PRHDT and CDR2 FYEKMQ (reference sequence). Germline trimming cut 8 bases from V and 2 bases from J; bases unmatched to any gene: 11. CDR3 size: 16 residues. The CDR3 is CASGPRRGRNTGELFF. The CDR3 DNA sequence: TGTGCCAGCGGTCCTCGGCGCGGGAGAAACACCGGGGAGCTGTTTTTT.

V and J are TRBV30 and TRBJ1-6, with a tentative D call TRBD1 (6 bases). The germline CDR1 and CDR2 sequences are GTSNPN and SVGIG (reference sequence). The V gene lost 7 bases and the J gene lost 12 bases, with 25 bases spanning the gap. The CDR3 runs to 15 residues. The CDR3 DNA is TGTGCCTATTTGCCCGGAGGGGCTTTAGGGGGACCCCTCCACTTT. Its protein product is CAYLPGGALGGPLHF.

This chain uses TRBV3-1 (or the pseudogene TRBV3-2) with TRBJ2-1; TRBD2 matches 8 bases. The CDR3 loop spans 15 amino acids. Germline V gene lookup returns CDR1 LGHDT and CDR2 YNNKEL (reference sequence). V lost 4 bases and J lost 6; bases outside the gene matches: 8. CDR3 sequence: CASSRTGGHLNEQFF. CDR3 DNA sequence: TGTGCCAGCAGCCGCACGGGGGGGCATCTCAATGAGCAGTTCTTC.

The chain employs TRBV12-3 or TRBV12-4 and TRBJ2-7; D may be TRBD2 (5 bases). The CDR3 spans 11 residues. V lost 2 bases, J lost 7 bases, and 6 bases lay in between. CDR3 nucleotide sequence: TGTGCCAGCAGTTTACGAGGGGAGCAGTACTTC. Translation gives CASSLRGEQYF.

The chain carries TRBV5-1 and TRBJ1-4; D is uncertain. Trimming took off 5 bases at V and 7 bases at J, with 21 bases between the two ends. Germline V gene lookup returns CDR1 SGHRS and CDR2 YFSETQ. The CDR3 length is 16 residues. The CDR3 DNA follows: TGCGCCAGCAGATCCACGGGTCAGAATCCCATTGAAAAACTGTTTTTT. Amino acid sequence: CASRSTGQNPIEKLFF.